This T cell receptor beta chain comes out of a study of T cell responses to AZD1222 COVID-19 vaccine. Of note for this clone: Its antigen is as yet unknown.

The germline V gene encodes CDR1 SGHRS and CDR2 YFSETQ. Trimming shortened V by 1 base and J by 0 bases, and 10 bases separated the two germline ends. The CDR3 sequence is 15 residues long. Only in-frame clones appear in the TCRdb table, and some are missing; sequencing was by immunoSEQ multiplex PCR. The repertoire has roughly 190,000 clones, roughly nine tenths of them found once; the top ten carry around 3.6%. General study points: With dominance at 160-218 and 743-854, vaccine-associated CD4 TCRs spanned spike.

This specimen consisted of peripheral blood, obtained 28 days after the second dose of the MenACWY control vaccine. The V and J genes are TRBV5-1 and TRBJ1-1, with D uncertain. The source is an adult who received the MenACWY meningococcal vaccine as a control. CDR3 residues: CASSLFSFLNTEAFF. The DNA for the CDR3 is TGCGCCAGCAGCTTGTTCAGCTTTCTGAACACTGAAGCTTTCTTT.